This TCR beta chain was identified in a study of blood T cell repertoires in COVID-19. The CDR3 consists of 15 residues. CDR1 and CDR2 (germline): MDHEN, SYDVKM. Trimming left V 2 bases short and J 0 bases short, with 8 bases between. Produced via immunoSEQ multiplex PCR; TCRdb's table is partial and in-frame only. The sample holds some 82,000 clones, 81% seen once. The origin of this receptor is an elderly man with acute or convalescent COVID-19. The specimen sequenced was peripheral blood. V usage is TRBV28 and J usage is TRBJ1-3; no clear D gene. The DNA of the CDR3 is TGTGCCAGCAGTTTAGTACTCCGCTCTGGAAACACCATATATTTT. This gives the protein CASSLVLRSGNTIYF.